Presented here are 22 T cell receptor beta chains from one specimen sequenced in a study of T cells after yellow fever vaccination. TCRdb re-analysed the 5' RACE reads in MiXCR, keeping a single row per CDR3 protein. The table lists a few hundred thousand distinct CDR3 sequences, 15% to 20% of them singletons. The source was PBMCs, collected 15 days after the yellow fever booster vaccination. These receptors were obtained from a man younger than 40 who received the YFV17D yellow fever vaccine.

This clonotype was seen repeatedly, ten times or more. V and J are TRBV5-6 and TRBJ2-1; TRBD2 aligns across 15 bases. This CDR3 contains 17 residues. V lost 2 bases to trimming and J lost 8 bases; unmatched junction nucleotides: 8. CDR1 and CDR2 (germline): SGHDT, YYEEEE. CDR3 bases: TGTGCCAGCAGCTTACGGACTAGCGGGAGGGCCTTTGATGAGCAGTTCTTC. Protein sequence: CASSLRTSGRAFDEQFF.

CDR3 region: CASSQGTRTAHEKLFF. The CDR3 DNA sequence: TGCGCCAGCAGCCAGGGAACCCGGACAGCTCATGAAAAACTGTTTTTT. V usage is TRBV4-3 and J usage is TRBJ1-4, with D perhaps TRBD1 (6 bases). V shed 3 bases and J shed 6 bases, with 17 bases lying between them. CDR1 LGHNA and CDR2 YSLEER come from the germline V gene. This CDR3 has 16 residues.

This clonotype was observed a handful of times. This chain's CDR3 is CASSTQGNQPQHF. DNA for the CDR3: TGCGCCAGCAGTACTCAGGGCAATCAGCCCCAGCATTTT. The V call is TRBV5-1, the J call TRBJ1-5; D ambiguous. Germline assignment: CDR1 SGHRS and CDR2 YFSETQ. The CDR3 has 13 residues. V shed 5 bases and J shed 2 bases, with 8 bases lying between them.

This clonotype was observed a handful of times. This sequence joins TRBV28 and TRBJ2-7, with 10 bases that match TRBD2. Per germline, CDR1 MDHEN and CDR2 SYDVKM. This CDR3 is 13 amino acids long. Unmatched junction bases numbered 5, after V lost 8 bases and J lost 4 bases. CDR3 sequence: CASATSGFYEQYF. The CDR3 DNA reads as TGTGCCAGCGCGACTAGCGGGTTTTACGAGCAGTACTTC.

This clonotype was seen more than once but under ten times. The gene calls are TRBV20-1 and TRBJ1-2; 7 bases fit TRBD1. CDR3 length equals 16 residues. CDR1 and CDR2 (germline): DFQATT, SNEGSKA (reference sequence). The junction had 13 bases not matched to a gene; V was cut back by 0 bases and J by 6 bases. CDR3 nucleotides: TGCAGTGCTAGAGAACGATCAGGGACAGCCTTTAATGGCTACACCTTC. The encoded protein is CSARERSGTAFNGYTF.

The chain carries TRBV19 and TRBJ2-4, with a tentative D call TRBD1 (6 bases). This CDR3 has 14 amino acids. Trimming shortened V by 5 bases and J by 6 bases, and 14 bases separated the two germline ends. Germline V gene lookup returns CDR1 LNHDA and CDR2 SQIVND (reference sequence). This CDR3 is CASSFAEQGNIQYF. Written as DNA, the CDR3 is TGTGCCAGTAGTTTCGCCGAACAGGGAAACATTCAGTACTTC.

This clonotype was seen only a few times. The gene calls are TRBV7-2 and TRBJ1-1; 7 bases map to TRBD1. This CDR3 spans 14 amino acids. Per germline, CDR1 SGHTA and CDR2 FQGNSA. The J segment lost 5 bases and the V segment lost 5 bases, leaving 8 bases of the junction unmatched. CDR3 sequence reads: CASSATGLRTEAFF. The CDR3 DNA is TGTGCCAGCAGCGCGACAGGGCTAAGGACTGAAGCTTTCTTT.

The J gene is TRBJ2-2, the V gene TRBV27; 11 nucleotides match TRBD2. The trim removed 3 bases at V and 4 bases at J, leaving 4 bases unmatched. The CDR3 has 16 amino acids. CDR1 MNHEY and CDR2 SMNVEV come from the germline V gene (reference sequence). CDR3: CASSFIAGGPTGELFF. The CDR3 region has the DNA TGTGCCAGCAGTTTCATAGCGGGAGGGCCCACCGGGGAGCTGTTTTTT.

This clonotype has a count of ten or more. The chain recombines TRBV7-9 with TRBJ2-5, with 12 bases identical to TRBD1. This CDR3 has 16 residues. V dropped 5 bases and J dropped 2; count of bases not matched to a gene: 6. Germline CDR1 SEHNR, CDR2 FQNEAQ (reference sequence). The CDR3 loop is CASSLGTGGLQETQYF. In DNA form, the CDR3 reads TGTGCCAGCAGCCTCGGGACAGGGGGCCTTCAAGAGACCCAGTACTTC.

DNA for the CDR3: TGCAGTGCTATACTCACTAGCGGGAGATGGGAGCAGTTCTTC. Residues: CSAILTSGRWEQFF. The J gene is TRBJ2-1, the V gene TRBV20-1, with TRBD2 matching 11 bases. After removal of 4 bases from V and 10 bases from J, the junction contained 9 bases not matched to a gene. Germline V gene lookup returns CDR1 DFQATT and CDR2 SNEGSKA (reference sequence). The CDR3 length is 14 residues.

As to this clonotype: At one end the junction does not follow the germline gene, possibly because of a read error. The chain uses TRBV7-9 and TRBJ2-5; D uncertain. The length of the CDR3 is 14 residues. From germline, CDR1 is SEHNR and CDR2 FQNEAQ (reference sequence). The CDR3: CASSLGTASEAQYF. Written as DNA, the CDR3 is TGTGCCAGCAGCTTAGGGACGGCCTCAGAGGCCCAGTACTTC.

The rearrangement joins TRBV20-1 to TRBJ2-1; 9 positions match TRBD2. Germline V gene sequence: CDR1 DFQATT, CDR2 SNEGSKA (reference sequence). This CDR3 has 16 residues. The ends lost 3 bases at V and 5 bases at J; junction bases unmatched: 11. The CDR3 DNA reads TGCAGTGCTAGGCGGGGGTGGACTAGCGCCGACAATGAGCAGTTCTTC. Amino acid sequence: CSARRGWTSADNEQFF.

CDR3 residues: CASSLRGPTGETQYF. The DNA of the CDR3 is TGTGCCAGCAGCTTACGAGGGCCGACCGGAGAGACCCAGTACTTC. The rearrangement links TRBV7-2 to TRBJ2-5; possibly TRBD2 for D (5 bases). Germline CDR1 SGHTA, CDR2 FQGNSA. The CDR3 has 15 amino acids. V dropped 2 bases and J dropped 4 bases, with 14 bases sitting between them.

This rearrangement joins TRBV6-2 or TRBV6-3 to TRBJ2-5; the D is unclear. V shed 8 bases and J shed 4 bases, with 17 bases lying between them. Germline assignment: CDR1 MNHEY and CDR2 SVGEGT. The CDR3 totals 14 residues. The CDR3 DNA reads TGTGCCAGCGCTGGAGACTCCCGAGGAGAGACCCAGTACTTC. Translated, it gives CASAGDSRGETQYF.

This clonotype was observed a few times. The genes are TRBV28 and TRBJ2-7, with D unclear. Trimming pared 5 bases from V and 1 base from J, leaving 12 bases between. Per germline, CDR1 MDHEN and CDR2 SYDVKM. The length of the CDR3 is 14 residues. As DNA, the CDR3 is TGTGCCAGCAGTCTCCCAACTTTGTCCTACGAGCAGTACTTC. Protein sequence: CASSLPTLSYEQYF.

Note on this clonotype: This could be a read error, since a much larger clone is one nucleotide away. The gene calls are TRBV27 and TRBJ2-7; 9 bases map to TRBD1. Germline V gene sequence: CDR1 MNHEY, CDR2 SMNVEV (reference sequence). The CDR3 sequence is 14 residues long. CDR3 amino acids: CASSFHRGPYERYF. CDR3 bases: TGTGCCAGCAGTTTTCACAGGGGGCCTTACGAGCGGTACTTC.

This clonotype occurred a few times. The chain has TRBV7-9 and TRBJ2-7, with a weak D call TRBD1 (6 bases). V was shortened by 6 bases and J by 9 bases, with 18 bases between the two germline ends. Germline CDR1 SEHNR, CDR2 FQNEAQ (reference sequence). This CDR3 contains 13 residues. Here the CDR3 reads CASSYPTGQMQYF. The CDR3 DNA sequence: TGTGCCAGCAGTTATCCCACGGGACAAATGCAGTACTTC.

This clonotype was seen a handful of times. The chain uses TRBV20-1 and TRBJ1-6; D is uncertain. V lost 0 bases to trimming and J lost 0 bases, with 9 bases between them. CDR1 and CDR2 (germline): DFQATT, SNEGSKA (reference sequence). The CDR3 is 16 residues long. The DNA of the CDR3 is TGCAGTGCTAGAGATCCGCGTAGCTCCTATAATTCACCCCTCCACTTT. Residues: CSARDPRSSYNSPLHF.

Many counts were recorded for this clonotype. DNA for the CDR3: TGTGCCAGCAGCGTAGGGACTAGCGGAGAGACCCAGTACTTC. Residues: CASSVGTSGETQYF. The V and J genes are TRBV9 and TRBJ2-5; 10 bases map to TRBD2. After removal of 0 bases from V and 4 bases from J, the junction contained 0 bases not matched to a gene. The CDR3 spans 14 residues. CDR1 and CDR2 (germline): SGDLS, YYNGEE. The full variable domain, its missing parts supplied by reference TRBV9 and TRBJ2-5, is DSGVTQTPKHLITATGQRVTLRCSPRSGDLSVYWYQQSLDQGLQFLIQYYNGEERAKGNILERFSAQQFPDLHSELNLSSLELGDSALYFCASSVGTSGETQYFGPGTRLLVL.

The gene calls are TRBV29-1 and TRBJ2-1; D tentatively reads TRBD1 or TRBD2 (5 bases each). Per the germline V gene, CDR1 is SQVTM and CDR2 is ANQGSEA. The V and J ends lost 4 bases and 10 bases respectively, with 11 bases between them. The CDR3 has 11 residues. The DNA for the CDR3 is TGCAGCGTTGGGGGGTCCCGGGAGCAGTTCTTC. The encoded protein is CSVGGSREQFF.

The sample holds a few counts of this clonotype. In DNA, the CDR3 is TGCAGTGCTAGAGATTCGCAGGCGGGAGCTTATACCTACGAGCAGTACTTC. It translates to CSARDSQAGAYTYEQYF. The chain links TRBV20-1 to TRBJ2-7; 7 bases agree with TRBD2. CDR3 length: 17 amino acids. J lost 2 bases, V lost 0 bases, and 13 bases had no gene match. Germline CDR1 reads DFQATT; CDR2 reads SNEGSKA (reference sequence).

This clonotype has more than one count but fewer than ten. This sequence joins TRBV12-3 or TRBV12-4 and TRBJ2-1, with 7 bases identical to TRBD1. V shed 5 bases, J shed 3 bases, and the junction held 10 bases outside the gene matches. This CDR3 has 16 residues. Written as DNA, the CDR3 is TGTGCCAGCAGTCCCTCAGGGGGTCCCGACTACAATGAGCAGTTCTTC. Its protein is CASSPSGGPDYNEQFF.